This T cell receptor (beta chain) comes out of a study of beta chain features in type 1 diabetes (dated by TCRdb to the late 2010s). Some background on the complete study: No differences in mean age, gender distribution, total cell number or subset yield were found between patients and healthy donors. Naive and central memory subsets were obtained from all 30 or so donors, but regulatory and stem cell-like memory subsets were isolated from only 8 patients and roughly 8 healthy donors. In the study, TCRB repertoires of sorted circulating CD4+ T cell subsets from recently diagnosed type 1 diabetes patients were compared with those of matched healthy donors. Across all samples, some 110,000,000 sorted cells were examined, and cell number per subset correlated strongly with RNA yield.

The entire isolated RNA was reverse transcribed using the High Capacity cDNA Reverse Transcription Kit, and thus expressed TCRB transcripts were sequenced. Deep immunoSEQ sequencing was performed on naive, central memory and regulatory T cell samples, with an average of about 3.57 million total reads per sample. Sorted cells were lysed in RLT buffer and RNA was extracted with DNase-treated RNeasy Micro or Mini kits, depending on cell number. Each cell subset was processed separately to prevent cross-contamination, with patient and healthy donor samples processed together. The immunoSEQ multiplex PCR was used to amplify TCRB sequences from cDNA, yielding 87-bp fragments that span the CDR3 region. The amplicons were sequenced using the Illumina HiSeq platform. The paper's processing steps were these. Synthetic template baselines were used to correct PCR bias computationally, reads within Hamming distance 2 were collapsed, and singletons that could not be merged were discarded. Reads were aligned against IMGT to assign V, D and J genes, CDR3 length and insertions or deletions at six rearrangement sites. Within each subset, clonotype counts were normalized to the number of sorted cells before true diversity and Gini coefficients were calculated with the tcR R package. The overlap coefficient, calculated on TCRB nucleotide sequences, was used to measure repertoire sharing. As stored in TCRdb, this immuneACCESS dataset retains in-frame rearrangements with V and J assigned. A fraction of the clones does not appear; measured against another copy, unresolved V genes explain less than half of the discrepancy, and the remainder lacks a known reason. V, J and clone size reflect that table, while D and trimming were determined from the DNA. Within this sample are 200,000 to 300,000 clones, with 25% to 30% of them counted one time only. The ten largest clones add up to under 4.5% of the sample.

V is clipped by 7 bases and J by 4 bases, and the sequence between their germline boundaries is 13 bases long. CDR1 and CDR2 (SNHLY, FYNNEI) derive from the germline V gene. Taken from cysteine to phenylalanine, the CDR3 has 13 residues. Kept here is only the CDR3 DNA, which spans 39 bases and is read in frame from base 1. This clone was observed a few times. The target of this receptor is not known. There are no base qualities to consult, and no much larger clone falls within one base. Each donor gave one peripheral blood draw, about 110 mL on average, collected into heparinised tubes. A BD FACSAria II and a panel including CD45RO, CCR7, CD25, CD127, CD95 and CD27 were used to sort naive, central memory, regulatory and stem cell-like memory CD4+ T cells. A purity above 98% was achieved for all sorted populations. PBMCs were isolated right away by Lymphoprep density gradient centrifugation and were stained directly, without culture. To minimize batch effects, samples were stained and sorted in pairs, one healthy donor with one patient per experiment.

General study outcomes and caveats: Naive, central memory and regulatory TCRB repertoires appeared to be more alike among patients than among healthy donors. Because the HLA sub-analyses included only small numbers of individuals, any influence of HLA type on TCRB rearrangement was left unresolved. Sequencing cDNA rather than genomic DNA could over-represent highly expressing activated cells, although activation and CD3 levels did not differ between groups. A moderate but significant shortening of TCRB CDR3 length was observed in type 1 diabetes patients in all four CD4+ subsets. At VDJ recombination sites, type 1 diabetes patients had fewer insertions and more deleted nucleotides, which implies abnormalities in thymic rearrangement. Shorter templates might be favored by PCR, yet because patient and control samples were amplified and corrected together, any such skew would affect both groups equally.

The source is a man aged 30-40 years in good health. The sequenced sample was central memory CD4+ T cells from blood. The chain uses TRBV2 and TRBJ1-1, with TRBD1 tentatively as D gene (6 bases match). The CDR3 has the sequence CASTEGGSTEAFF. Read as DNA, the sequence is TGTGCCAGCACGGAGGGGGGTAGCACTGAAGCTTTCTTT.